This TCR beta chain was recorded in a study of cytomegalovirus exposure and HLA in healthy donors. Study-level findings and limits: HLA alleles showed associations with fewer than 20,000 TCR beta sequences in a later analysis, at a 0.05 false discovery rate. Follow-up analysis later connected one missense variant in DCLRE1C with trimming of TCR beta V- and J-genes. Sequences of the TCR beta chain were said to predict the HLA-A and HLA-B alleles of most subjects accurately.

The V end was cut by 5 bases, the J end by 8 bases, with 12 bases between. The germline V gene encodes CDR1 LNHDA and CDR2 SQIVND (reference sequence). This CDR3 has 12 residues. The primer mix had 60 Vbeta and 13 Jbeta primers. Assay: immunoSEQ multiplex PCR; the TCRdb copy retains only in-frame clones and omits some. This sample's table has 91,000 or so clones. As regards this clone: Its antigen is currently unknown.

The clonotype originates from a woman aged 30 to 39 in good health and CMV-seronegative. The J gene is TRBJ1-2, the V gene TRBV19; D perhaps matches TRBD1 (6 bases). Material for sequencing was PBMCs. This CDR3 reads CASSPGGRGYTF. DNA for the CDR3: TGTGCCAGTAGTCCGGGGGGCAGAGGCTACACCTTC.